This TCR beta chain was sequenced during a study of CD4+ T cells in melanoma (dated by TCRdb to 2022 to 2024). The study in broad terms: The study examined neoantigen-specific CD4+ T cells in human melanoma. Paper-wide results and their limitations: Neoantigen-specific CD4+ T cells were reported to be correlated with the function of CD8+ T cells, macrophages and B cells. Diverse differentiation states were reported to be shown by neoantigen-specific CD4+ T cells in melanoma.

Notes on this clone: The clone's antigen remains unknown. There are no base qualities to consult, and no much larger clone falls within one base.

Patients with melanoma were used as donors. Library method: the immunoSEQ multiplex PCR assay. Entries here come from immuneACCESS through TCRdb and include only in-frame sequences with V and J called. Some clones fail to appear in such tables; in the studies checked, an unresolved V gene covers under half of the shortfall, and the cause of the remainder is unknown. This sample is represented by about 6,600 clones; about 70% of them were singletons. The ten biggest clones cover roughly 30% of the sample. Sequencing input: cells from a culture (not recorded whether cultured in vitro). This clonotype originated in a human donor with melanoma.

The CDR3 amino acid sequence is: CASSLVQGQIPGYTF. The sequenced DNA is TGTGCCAGCAGCTTAGTCCAGGGGCAGATTCCGGGCTACACCTTC. The chain links TRBV7-9 with TRBJ1-2; TRBD1 is perhaps the D gene, given 6 matching bases. From a lookup of the germline V gene (reference sequence), CDR1 and CDR2 are SEHNR and FQNEAQ. V drops 1 base and J drops 8 bases, leaving 17 bases in between. The cysteine opens and the phenylalanine closes a CDR3 of 15 amino acids. The sequence is cut down to CDR3 DNA, 45 bases in frame from base 1.